This TCR beta chain comes out of a study of cytomegalovirus exposure and HLA in healthy donors. Germline assignment: CDR1 KGHSH and CDR2 LQKENI. The CDR3 runs 14 residues. With 0 bases removed from V and 5 bases from J, the gap between germline ends came to 10 bases. The donors belonged to the roughly 110-subject validation cohort, separate from the approximately 700-subject first cohort. The assay was immunoSEQ multiplex PCR, and TCRdb's table has in-frame clones only and misses some. The table includes roughly 350,000 clones, more than 80% detected once. The sequenced material came from PBMCs. The receptor was isolated from a woman under 30 in good health and CMV-seronegative. The rearrangement joins TRBV18 to TRBJ2-5; a weak D match, TRBD1 (5 bases). DNA for the CDR3: TGTGCCAGCTCACCACCAGGGGTTGGGGAGACCCAGTACTTC. The encoded protein is CASSPPGVGETQYF.